This T cell receptor beta chain was observed in a study of vaccination and CD4 T cells after COVID-19. Overall study context: Convalescent participants consisted of six males and four females, two being Hispanic.

Cultured CD4+ T-cell DNA underwent Oncomine TCR Beta short-read sequencing. Investigators isolated genomic DNA from cultured CD4+ T cells. TCRdb re-derived calls from the PCR reads in MiXCR, one entry per CDR3 protein. This sample has 6,000 or so distinct CDR3 sequences; roughly 18% occur once, and the top ten carry roughly 20%. Indicated treatment: 10-day PBMC culture with coronavirus spike peptide pools or control peptides (ViraFEST assay). Cells received half-medium changes with fresh IL-2 medium on days 3 and 7. The V and J ends lost 3 bases and 4 bases, in that order; junction bases with no gene match: 6. Germline V gives CDR1 SNHLY, CDR2 FYNNEI. This CDR3 comprises 16 residues. This clonotype is deemed medium-sized. Its antigen is unidentified. Study-level points and caveats: Post-infection sampling omitted early timepoints and covered relatively few convalescent patients.

This TCR was recovered from a human donor who had recovered from COVID-19. The material sequenced was CD4+ T cells from blood, cultured in vitro. The rearrangement uses TRBV2 and TRBJ1-5; 10 bases fit TRBD1. This CDR3 is CASSDWDRGGNQPQHF. CDR3 nucleotides: TGTGCCAGCAGTGATTGGGACAGGGGCGGGAATCAGCCCCAGCATTTT.